This TCR beta chain came from a study of T cell repertoires in cytomegalovirus infection (dated by TCRdb to about 2019). General notes on the study: Peptide stimulations targeted recently identified HLA-C-restricted CMV epitopes, whose presentation resists viral immunomodulation, together with well-studied HLA-B-restricted epitopes. The HLA type of each donor mattered for the analysis, because public TCR beta signatures pointed to carriage of CMV infection along with the matching HLA type.

General conclusions and limits of the study: In the ex vivo response, HLA-C-restricted CMV-specific TCR beta clonotypes were dominant, and in two of eight donors the single most frequent clonotype came from this HLA-C-restricted group. In both this cohort and an independent 352-donor cohort, the cumulative frequency of public TCR beta family members distinguished carriers of CMV infection plus the relevant HLA type.

TCRdb names Illumina HiSeq 1500 as the instrument used. TCRdb trimmed the raw reads at Q25, called clones with MiXCR and kept productive beta chains. CDR3 protein sequences are deduplicated, and each keeps its most common genes and DNA. The sample data list around 300,000 distinct CDR3 sequences, and 20% to 25% of these were observed just once. The ten largest clones represent approximately 20% of the sample. The treatment or condition label here, explained by the study, means: in vitro stimulation with specific CMV peptide epitopes to enrich CMV-specific T cells. This clonotype was seen at least ten times. Its binding antigen is unknown. Base qualities are not provided; no much larger clone lies one nucleotide away. The germline V gene provides CDR1 MNHEY and CDR2 SVGAGI. The CDR3 starts with the cysteine, ends with the phenylalanine, and has 13 residues. CDR3 DNA is the only sequence kept; it has 39 bases, read in frame from the first base. The junction shows trimming of 10 bases on V and 6 bases on J, plus 15 bases between the germline ends.

Source: cultured PBMCs, taken from culture after CMV antigen stimulation. The chain joins TRBV6-5 to TRBJ2-2; too little of a D gene remains to name it. The source is a human donor in good health (CMV status not recorded). Some clones in this sample may be carry-over from other donors' samples. The CDR3 reads as follows: CATSLGFSGELFF. The bases are TGTGCCACCTCATTGGGATTCTCCGGGGAGCTGTTTTTT.